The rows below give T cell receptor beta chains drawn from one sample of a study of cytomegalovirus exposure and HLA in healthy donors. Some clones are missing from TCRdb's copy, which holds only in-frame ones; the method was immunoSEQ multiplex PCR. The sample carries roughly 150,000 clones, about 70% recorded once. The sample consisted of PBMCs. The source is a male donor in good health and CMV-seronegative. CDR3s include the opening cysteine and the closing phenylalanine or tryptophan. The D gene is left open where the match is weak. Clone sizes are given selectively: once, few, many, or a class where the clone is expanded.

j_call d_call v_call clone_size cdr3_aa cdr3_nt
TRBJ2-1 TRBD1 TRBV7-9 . CASSPGTGLVAGEQFF TGTGCCAGCAGCCCAGGGACAGGTTTGGTGGCGGGTGAGCAGTTCTTC
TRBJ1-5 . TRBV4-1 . CASSQGGATSNQPQHF TGCGCCAGCAGCCAAGGCGGGGCCACAAGCAATCAGCCCCAGCATTTT
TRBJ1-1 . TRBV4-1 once CASSPRGNTEAFF TGCGCCAGCAGCCCCCGGGGGAACACTGAAGCTTTCTTT
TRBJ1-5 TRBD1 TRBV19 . CASTPGQGAGQPQHF TGTGCCAGTACCCCGGGACAGGGGGCGGGTCAGCCCCAGCATTTT
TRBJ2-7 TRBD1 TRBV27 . CASSWGQGAVEQYF TGTGCCAGCAGTTGGGGACAGGGGGCGGTTGAGCAGTACTTC
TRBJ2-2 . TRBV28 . CASRGGLADTTGELFF TGTGCCAGCAGGGGGGGGCTAGCGGATACCACCGGGGAGCTGTTTTTT
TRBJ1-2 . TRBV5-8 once CASSLANQGGYGYTF TGTGCCAGCAGCTTGGCCAACCAGGGAGGCTATGGCTACACCTTC
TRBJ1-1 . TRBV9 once CASSVSTGGYEAFF TGTGCCAGCAGCGTATCGACAGGCGGGTATGAAGCTTTCTTT
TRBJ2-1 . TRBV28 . CASTDLDRYNEQFF TGTGCCAGCACAGATCTGGACAGATACAATGAGCAGTTCTTC
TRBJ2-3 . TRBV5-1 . CASSLLSDTQYF TGCGCCAGCAGCTTGCTGTCAGATACGCAGTATTTT
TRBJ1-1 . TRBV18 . CASSPEGARGTEAFF TGTGCCAGCTCACCCGAAGGGGCGCGGGGCACTGAAGCTTTCTTT
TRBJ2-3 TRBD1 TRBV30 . CAWSNPGTGVLLTQYF TGTGCCTGGAGTAACCCCGGGACAGGGGTTCTCTTAACGCAGTATTTT
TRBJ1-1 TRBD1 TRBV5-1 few CASSLPPGTGTNTEAFF TGCGCCAGCAGCTTGCCCCCGGGGACAGGAACGAACACTGAAGCTTTCTTT
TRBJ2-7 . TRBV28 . CASSSTKFYEQYF TGTGCCAGCAGTTCGACTAAATTCTACGAGCAGTACTTC
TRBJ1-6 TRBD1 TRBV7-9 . CASSPWTGGLDNSPLHF TGTGCCAGCAGCCCCTGGACAGGGGGCTTGGATAATTCACCCCTCCACTTT
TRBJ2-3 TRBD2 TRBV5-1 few CASSLSSGGADTQYF TGCGCCAGCAGCTTGAGTAGCGGGGGTGCAGATACGCAGTATTTT
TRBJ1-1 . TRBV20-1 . CRADPYTEAFF TGCAGGGCCGATCCGTACACTGAAGCTTTCTTT
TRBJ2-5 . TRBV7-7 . CASSLEGGGQYF TGTGCTAGCAGCTTAGAAGGGGGAGGGCAGTACTTC
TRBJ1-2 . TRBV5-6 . CASSLVRGSHYGYTF TGTGCCAGCAGCTTAGTCAGGGGAAGCCACTATGGCTACACCTTC